This T cell receptor (beta chain) was sequenced during a study of CD8 T cells in Susac syndrome. Germline values: CDR1 PRHDT, CDR2 FYEKMQ (reference sequence). The CDR3 is 13 amino acids. Trimming removed 4 bases from V and 4 bases from J, with 11 bases in between. CD8+ and CD4+ T cells from blood underwent TCR beta sequencing. The control participants were healthy donors, and these controls were matched with respect to both age and sex. Through negative isolation, CD4+ and CD8+ T cells were obtained, while TEMRA cells were enriched using FACS. Reverse transcription of about 0.5 to 1 ug RNA was performed with random hexamers. TCRdb re-called the immunoSEQ multiplex PCR reads through MiXCR, storing one row per CDR3 protein. The table has more than 55,000 distinct CDR3 sequences, around 95% seen once.

The source material was CD8+ T cells from PBMCs. This sequence originates from a human donor in good health. The chain couples TRBV13 to TRBJ2-7, with unresolved D. The CDR3 protein is CASSSSTRYEQYF. As DNA, the CDR3 is TGTGCCAGCAGCTCCTCGACCCGATACGAGCAGTACTTC.